Each of the 4 T cell receptor beta chains below was sequenced from the same sample in a study of long-term antiretroviral therapy in people with HIV. A v3.0 immunoSEQ assay was performed at survey level. Sequencing was performed with immunoSEQ multiplex PCR; in TCRdb, only in-frame clones are kept and a portion is missing. The profile shows about 34,000 clones, roughly 94% of them singletons. Material: unsorted PBMCs, obtained approximately 5 years after starting antiretroviral therapy. The receptors were gathered from a woman aged 45-60 years with HIV.

This clone came up once. This chain joins TRBV7-2 and TRBJ2-1; unclear D gene. The CDR3 totals 15 residues. The V end lost 1 base, the J end lost 0 bases, and 7 bases lay between the germline ends. Germline CDR1 reads SGHTA; CDR2 reads FQGNSA. The CDR3, as DNA: TGTGCCAGCAGCTTAGGGTCTAGCTCCTACAATGAGCAGTTCTTC. It specifies CASSLGSSSYNEQFF.

As for this clone: This specimen includes other DNA sequences encoding the same CDR3. The chain combines TRBV25-1 with TRBJ1-1; the D is unclear. The CDR3 contains 11 residues. V lost 7 bases, J lost 4 bases, and 7 bases lay in between. Per the germline V gene, CDR1 is MGHDK and CDR2 is SYGVNS. CDR3 in amino acids: CASNTGTEAFF. The CDR3 DNA is TGTGCCAGCAATACCGGCACTGAAGCTTTCTTT.

The chain is built from TRBV4-1 and TRBJ2-5; 12 bases agree with TRBD2. V was pared by 4 bases and J by 3 bases, with 3 bases of the junction left unmatched. The length of the CDR3 is 15 residues. CDR1 MGHRA and CDR2 YSYEKL come from the germline V gene. The CDR3 region is CASSPTSGGKETQYF. CDR3 in DNA: TGCGCCAGCAGCCCGACTAGCGGGGGAAAAGAGACCCAGTACTTC.

The chain couples TRBV11-2 to TRBJ1-4, with TRBD1 identical over 9 bases. The CDR3 spans 15 residues. V lost 5 bases and J lost 7; bases outside the gene matches: 8. Germline lookup yields CDR1 SGHAT and CDR2 FQNNGV. This chain's CDR3 is CASSGRDRVFEKLFF. The CDR3, as DNA: TGTGCCAGCAGCGGGCGGGACAGGGTATTTGAAAAACTGTTTTTT.